This T cell receptor (beta chain) was captured in a study of graft-versus-host responses after intestinal transplantation. This clone was seen only once. The antigen is not known. Profiling relied on immunoSEQ multiplex PCR, and the TCRdb table lists in-frame clones only, not all of them. The sample carries around 110,000 clones, 90% recorded once. V shed 4 bases, J shed 5 bases, and the junction held 9 bases outside the gene matches. CDR1 and CDR2 (germline): LNHDA, SQIVND (reference sequence). The CDR3 has 17 residues. The chain recombines TRBV19 with TRBJ2-2, with 11 bases lining up with TRBD2. Specimen: unstimulated CD4+ T cells sorted from spleen or lymph node cells, collected before intestinal transplant. This receptor was taken from a human donor who received an intestinal transplant. The CDR3 DNA is TGTGCCAGTAGTAGGATGACGGGACTAGCGGAAACCGGGGAGCTGTTTTTT. Protein product: CASSRMTGLAETGELFF.